Below are 8 T cell receptor beta chains sequenced from a single sample in a study of cytomegalovirus exposure and HLA in healthy donors. 60 Vbeta and 13 Jbeta primers were used in PCR. Sequencing was performed with immunoSEQ multiplex PCR; in TCRdb, only in-frame clones are kept and a portion is missing. The data hold fewer than 200,000 clones, with about four fifths observed a single time. The sample comprised PBMCs. Receptors were obtained from a woman aged 50 to 65 in good health and CMV-seronegative.

The rearrangement uses TRBV6-5 and TRBJ1-1, with D possibly matching TRBD1 (6 bases). CDR1 and CDR2 (germline): MNHEY, SVGAGI. Trimming pared 4 bases from V and 5 bases from J, leaving 14 bases between. The CDR3 consists of 14 residues. Written as DNA, the CDR3 is TGTGCCAGCAGTTGGGGGGGGGCGAGTACTGAAGCTTTCTTT. It encodes CASSWGGASTEAFF.

This clone was seen a few times. Other DNA sequences in the same sample also yield this CDR3. The chain has TRBV6-5 and TRBJ1-1; D ambiguous. The V end was cut by 0 bases, the J end by 5 bases, with 13 bases between. CDR1 and CDR2 (germline): MNHEY, SVGAGI. The CDR3 spans 15 residues. CDR3 protein: CASSYSKWGGTEAFF. The CDR3 region has the DNA TGTGCCAGCAGTTACTCAAAGTGGGGAGGAACTGAAGCTTTCTTT.

The J gene is TRBJ1-1, the V gene TRBV28; TRBD1 is a possible D gene (5 bases). The CDR3 is 14 amino acids. Germline CDR1 and CDR2: MDHEN and SYDVKM. Between the trimmed V and J ends, which lost 3 bases and 8 bases, there was a span of 16 bases. CDR3 amino acids: CASSLAGPPKEAFF. CDR3 DNA: TGTGCCAGCAGTTTGGCAGGGCCGCCAAAGGAAGCTTTCTTT.

The chain has TRBV4-1 and TRBJ1-5; no clear D. V lost 0 bases, J lost 7 bases, and 4 bases lay in between. The germline CDR1 and CDR2 sequences are MGHRA and YSYEKL. The length of the CDR3 is 12 residues. For the CDR3, the DNA is TGCGCCAGCAGCCAAGAAACACAGCCCCAGCATTTT. It translates to CASSQETQPQHF.

On this clone: A junction end diverges from the germline sequence, so it may reflect a read error. This sequence joins TRBV13 and TRBJ2-2; weak D call: TRBD1 (6 bases). CDR3 length: 18 amino acids. Germline V gene data show CDR1 as PRHDT and CDR2 as FYEKMQ (reference sequence). The CDR3, as DNA: TGTGCCAGCAGCTCCGATGGGGATAGGGACACGAACACCGGGGAGCTATTTTTT. Its translation is CASSSDGDRDTNTGELFF. The full variable domain, completed using reference TRBV13 and TRBJ2-2, is AAGVIQSPRHLIKEKRETATLKCYPIPRHDTVYWYQQGPGQDPQFLISFYEKMQSDKGSIPDRFSAQQFSDYHSELNMSSLELGDSALYFCASSSDGDRDTNTGELFFGEGSRLTVL.

This clone appeared once. This chain links TRBV7-2 with TRBJ2-7, with D possibly being TRBD1 (6 bases). V lost 3 bases and J 0 bases, leaving 9 bases between the germline ends. Germline values: CDR1 SGHTA, CDR2 FQGNSA. This CDR3 is built from 14 residues. CDR3 sequence (DNA): TGTGCCAGCAGCTTCCCAGGGGCCTCCTACGAGCAGTACTTC. This sequence encodes CASSFPGASYEQYF.

A few counts support this clone. V and J are TRBV19 and TRBJ1-4; D possibly corresponds to TRBD1 (5 bases). V was shortened by 7 bases and J by 6 bases, with 15 bases between the two germline ends. The CDR3 is 14 residues long. Germline CDR1 is LNHDA and CDR2 is SQIVND (reference sequence). For the CDR3, the DNA is TGTGCCAGTACCTCGCGGGGCCGGGATGAAAAACTGTTTTTT. The encoded protein is CASTSRGRDEKLFF.

The rearrangement links TRBV19 to TRBJ1-5, with 8 bases fitting TRBD1. V lost 8 bases and J lost 4; bases outside the gene matches: 4. The CDR3 is 13 residues long. Germline V gives CDR1 LNHDA, CDR2 SQIVND (reference sequence). The CDR3: CASSGGVNQPQHF. The CDR3 DNA is TGTGCCAGTTCAGGGGGCGTAAATCAGCCCCAGCATTTT. The variable domain in full, with the rest retrieved from reference TRBV19 and TRBJ1-5, is DGGITQSPKYLFRKEGQNVTLSCEQNLNHDAMYWYRQDPGQGLRLIYYSQIVNDFQKGDIAEGYSVSREKKESFPLTVTSAQKNPTAFYLCASSGGVNQPQHFGDGTRLSIL.